This TCR beta chain comes out of a study of T cells in Graves' hyperthyroidism and ophthalmopathy. Study information: The initial diagnosis was the point when peripheral blood was collected, ahead of any treatment.

About this clonotype: It may be a read error: a sequence one base away is much more abundant.

Criteria for exclusion of patients were uncontrolled infection, other autoimmune disease, pregnancy or lactation. Amplification of TCR beta CDR3 regions was performed using RNA transcripts as template. A first-round RT-PCR of the TCR CDR3 used the HTBI primer set. TCRdb fed the multiplex PCR reads into MiXCR, producing one record per CDR3 protein. Here the sample spans 750,000 to 950,000 distinct CDR3 sequences, 35% to 45% being singletons. Trimming removed 7 bases at V and 2 bases at J, with 14 bases between. CDR3 length equals 14 residues. The germline V gene has CDR1 SNHLY and CDR2 FYNNEI. The genes are TRBV2 and TRBJ1-1; D uncertain. Specimen: blood. This TCR was recovered from a man aged 18 to 30 with Graves' hyperthyroidism. CDR3 residues: CASTTARGNTEAFF. CDR3 bases: TGTGCCAGCACCACCGCGCGAGGAAACACTGAAGCTTTCTTT.